Following are 14 T cell receptor beta chains from one sample sequenced in a study of T cell clonality in common variable immunodeficiency. Study results and limitations: In common variable immunodeficiency, TCR beta chains reportedly carried fewer deletions and N-nucleotide insertions.

These receptors lack a known antigen. Some clones are missing from TCRdb's copy, which holds only in-frame ones; the method was immunoSEQ multiplex PCR. The sample is made up of about 16,000 clones, none counted only once. Input material: peripheral blood mononuclear cells. The origin of the receptors is a human donor with common variable immunodeficiency.

Regarding this clone: The read terminates 3 residues ahead of where the CDR3 ends, so the germline J gene completes it. This chain links TRBV18 with TRBJ2-5, with 10 bases identical to TRBD2. This CDR3 has 17 residues. From germline, CDR1 is KGHSH and CDR2 LQKENI. V dropped 4 bases and J dropped 4; count of bases not matched to a gene: 12. CDR3 DNA (partial): TGTGCCAGCTCACTATACGGACTAGCGGATGGGGGAGAGACC. Translated, it gives CASSLYGLADGGET. In full, the CDR3 is CASSLYGLADGGETQYF.

This clone was recorded a few times. The CDR3 end lies 3 residues beyond the end of the read and is filled in from the germline J gene. This sequence joins TRBV19 and TRBJ2-4; TRBD2 matches at 15 bases. CDR3 length equals 21 residues. V was clipped by 4 bases and J by 0 bases; unmatched bases: 13. The germline V gene encodes CDR1 LNHDA and CDR2 SQIVND (reference sequence). The CDR3: CASSKGLAGGSAGLAKNIQYF. Partial CDR3 DNA: TGTGCCAGTAGTAAGGGACTAGCGGGAGGTTCTGCTGGTTTAGCCAAAAACATT. Supplemented by reference TRBV19 and TRBJ2-4, the full variable domain reads DGGITQSPKYLFRKEGQNVTLSCEQNLNHDAMYWYRQDPGQGLRLIYYSQIVNDFQKGDIAEGYSVSREKKESFPLTVTSAQKNPTAFYLCASSKGLAGGSAGLAKNIQYFGAGTRLSVL.

In this sample, this clone turned up many times. The CDR3 end is not reached by the read, which stops 3 residues before it; the germline J gene fills it in. The V gene is TRBV7-2, the J gene TRBJ1-1; 7 bases match TRBD1. This CDR3 is 11 amino acids long. CDR1 and CDR2 from the germline V gene are SGHTA and FQGNSA. The sequenced CDR3 bases are TGTGCCAGCAGCTTCGACAGGGAC. It translates to CASSFDRD. The full CDR3 reads CASSFDRDAFF.

This clone was detected ten times or more. The read gets to within 3 residues of the CDR3 end, and the germline J gene fills in the rest. The gene calls are TRBV4-2 and TRBJ1-5; the match to TRBD1 covers 9 bases. The CDR3 has 16 residues. V lost 0 bases to trimming and J lost 5 bases; unmatched junction nucleotides: 5. Germline CDR1 reads LGHNA; CDR2 reads YNFKEQ. The CDR3 is CASSQDGTGGYQPQHF. The CDR3 DNA, read in part, is TGTGCCAGCAGCCAAGACGGAACAGGGGGCTATCAGCCC.

There are a few counts of this clone. CDR3 protein: CASSNQGGNQPQHF. The sequenced CDR3 bases are TGTGCCAGCTCGAACCAGGGTGGCAATCAGCCC. The chain employs TRBV18 and TRBJ1-5, with D possibly being TRBD1 (5 bases). The observed sequence ends 3 residues before the CDR3 terminus, with the missing tail filled in from the germline J gene. The CDR3 spans 14 residues. In germline, CDR1 is KGHSH, CDR2 LQKENI. Between the trimmed V and J ends, which lost 6 bases and 2 bases, there was a span of 11 bases.

This clone was picked up a small number of times. The CDR3 is CASSTRDRSGNEQYF. The DNA read from the CDR3 is TGTGCCAGTAGTACCCGGGACAGGTCGGGGAACGAG. The rearrangement joins TRBV19 to TRBJ2-7; 8 positions match TRBD1. Coverage ceases 3 residues before the CDR3 finishes, and the germline J gene fills in the end. The CDR3 is 15 amino acids. Germline CDR1 LNHDA, CDR2 SQIVND (reference sequence). Germline trimming cut 4 bases from V and 5 bases from J; bases unmatched to any gene: 10.

This clone was seen a few times. The read ends 3 residues before the CDR3 terminus; that terminus is restored from the germline J gene. The genes are TRBV7-9 and TRBJ2-5; D remains ambiguous. Per the germline V gene, CDR1 is SEHNR and CDR2 is FQNEAQ (reference sequence). CDR3 size: 13 residues. Trimming removed 1 base at V and 5 bases at J, with 8 bases between. Partial CDR3 DNA: TGTGCCAGCAGCTTAGGGGCTGGGGAGACC. Its translation is CASSLGAGET. In full, the CDR3 reads CASSLGAGETQYF.

Details on this clone: The read finishes 3 residues shy of the CDR3 end, and the germline J gene is used to complete it. V is TRBV6-2 or TRBV6-3 and J is TRBJ1-2; a weak D match, TRBD1 (5 bases). The length of the CDR3 is 17 residues. V was shortened by 6 bases and J by 2 bases, with 22 bases between the two germline ends. Per germline, CDR1 MNHEY and CDR2 SVGEGT. The CDR3 spells CASSPNPTPRENYGYTF. The covered CDR3 bases are TGTGCCAGCAGCCCCAATCCGACACCCAGGGAGAACTATGGC.

This clone was observed many times. The read ends 3 residues before the CDR3 terminus; that terminus is restored from the germline J gene. The chain has TRBV18 and TRBJ2-7; D call uncertain. This CDR3 region has 13 residues. Germline V lookup: CDR1 KGHSH, CDR2 LQKENI. V lost 3 bases to trimming and J lost 0 bases, with 6 bases between them. Partial CDR3 DNA: TGTGCCAGCTCACCCGACACCTCCTACGAG. This encodes CASSPDTSYE. The entire CDR3 protein reads CASSPDTSYEQYF.

This clone turned up a few times. The read terminates 3 residues before the CDR3 end, so the remaining end is supplied by the germline J gene. The V and J genes are TRBV19 and TRBJ1-5; 12 positions agree with TRBD1. The germline V gene has CDR1 LNHDA and CDR2 SQIVND (reference sequence). The V and J ends lost 7 bases and 5 bases, in that order; junction bases with no gene match: 12. The CDR3 covers 17 residues. The part of the CDR3 DNA that was read is TGTGCCAGTACCCAATACCCGGGACAGGGGGCGGATCAGCCC. Its translation: CASTQYPGQGADQP. The full CDR3 protein is CASTQYPGQGADQPQHF.

This clone appeared many times. The read halts 3 residues ahead of the CDR3 end, with the missing end drawn from the germline J gene. V is TRBV5-6 and J is TRBJ1-1; 8 nucleotides align to TRBD1. V shed 3 bases, J shed 1 base, and the junction held 5 bases outside the gene matches. Germline assignment: CDR1 SGHDT and CDR2 YYEEEE. The CDR3 totals 15 residues. This CDR3 is CASSWTGRRNTEAFF. The part of the CDR3 DNA that was read is TGTGCCAGCAGCTGGACAGGGCGAAGGAACACTGAA. Variable domain in full (rest from reference TRBV5-6 and TRBJ1-1): DAGVTQSPTHLIKTRGQQVTLRCSPKSGHDTVSWYQQALGQGPQFIFQYYEEEERQRGNFPDRFSGHQFPNYSSELNVNALLLGDSALYLCASSWTGRRNTEAFFGQGTRLTVV.

This clone was detected ten times or more. The read stops 3 residues short of the end of the CDR3; the missing end is completed from the germline J gene. The chain has TRBV28 and TRBJ1-2; D not resolved. The CDR3 extends over 11 amino acids. Germline lookup yields CDR1 MDHEN and CDR2 SYDVKM. V lost 8 bases and J lost 6, with 10 bases in between. This chain's CDR3 is CASDSQDGYTF. Partial CDR3 DNA: TGTGCCAGCGATAGTCAGGATGGC.

This clone has ten or more counts. The read finishes 3 residues shy of the CDR3 end, and the germline J gene is used to complete it. This rearrangement joins TRBV18 to TRBJ2-2; D is unclear. Germline values: CDR1 KGHSH, CDR2 LQKENI. Trimming took off 2 bases at V and 0 bases at J, with 10 bases between the two ends. CDR3 length: 16 residues. CDR3: CASSPTAGTNTGELFF. The CDR3 bases that were read are TGTGCCAGCTCACCAACGGCAGGAACGAACACCGGGGAG.

The sample holds many counts of this clone. Read coverage stops 3 residues before the CDR3 terminus; the germline J gene supplies the remainder. The chain uses TRBV10-3 and TRBJ1-5; no clear D gene. Trimming took 2 bases from V and 7 from J, leaving 6 bases between them. The germline CDR1 and CDR2 sequences are ENHRY and SYGVKD. The CDR3 is made up of 12 amino acids. Incomplete CDR3 DNA: TGTGCCATCAGTGAGCCGGGGCAGCCC. This translates into CAISEPGQP. The whole CDR3 is CAISEPGQPQHF.